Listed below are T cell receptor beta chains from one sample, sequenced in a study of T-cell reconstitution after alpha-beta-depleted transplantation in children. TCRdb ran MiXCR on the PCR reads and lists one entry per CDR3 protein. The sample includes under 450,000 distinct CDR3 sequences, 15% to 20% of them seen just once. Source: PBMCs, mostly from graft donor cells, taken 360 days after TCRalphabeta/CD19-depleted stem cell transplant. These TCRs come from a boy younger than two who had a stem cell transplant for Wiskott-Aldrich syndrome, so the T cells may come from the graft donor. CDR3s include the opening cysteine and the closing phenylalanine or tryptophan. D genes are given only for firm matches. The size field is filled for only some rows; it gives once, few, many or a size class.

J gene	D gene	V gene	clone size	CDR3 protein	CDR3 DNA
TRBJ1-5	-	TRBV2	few	CASSVGRVTQPQHF	TGTGCCAGCAGTGTAGGCAGGGTGACTCAGCCCCAGCATTTT
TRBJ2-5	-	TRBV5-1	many	CASSLDGKETQYF	TGCGCCAGCAGCTTGGATGGGAAAGAGACCCAGTACTTC
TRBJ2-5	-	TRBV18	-	CASSPDRFQETQYF	TGTGCCAGCTCACCCGACAGGTTCCAAGAGACCCAGTACTTC
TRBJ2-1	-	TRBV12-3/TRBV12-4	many	CASSSLTGEQFF	TGTGCCAGCAGTTCCCTTACGGGTGAGCAGTTCTTC
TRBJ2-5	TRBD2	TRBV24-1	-	CATSDLSGETQETQYF	TGTGCCACCAGTGATCTAAGCGGGGAGACCCAAGAGACCCAGTACTTC
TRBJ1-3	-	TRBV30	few	CAWRRPGRGGNTIYF	TGTGCCTGGAGACGTCCCGGAAGGGGAGGAAACACCATATATTTT
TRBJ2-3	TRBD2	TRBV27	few	CASSPGTSGRLWTDTQYF	TGTGCCAGCAGTCCCGGGACTAGCGGGAGGTTGTGGACAGATACGCAGTATTTT
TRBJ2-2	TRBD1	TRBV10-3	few	CAIQNPGTGGTGELFF	TGTGCCATCCAGAACCCCGGGACAGGGGGTACCGGGGAGCTGTTTTTT
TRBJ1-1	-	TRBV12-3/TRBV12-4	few	CASSFSAGGEAFF	TGTGCCAGCAGTTTCAGTGCAGGTGGTGAAGCTTTCTTT
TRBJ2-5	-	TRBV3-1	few	CASSQDHEETQYF	TGTGCCAGCAGCCAAGATCATGAGGAGACCCAGTACTTC
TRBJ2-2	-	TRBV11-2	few	CASSLERGTNPNTGELFF	TGTGCCAGCAGCTTAGAGAGGGGGACCAACCCAAACACCGGGGAGCTGTTTTTT
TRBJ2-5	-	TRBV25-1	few	CASSEYRGGETQYF	TGTGCCAGCAGTGAATATAGGGGGGGAGAGACCCAGTACTTC
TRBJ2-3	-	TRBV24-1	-	CATQQGVPTTDTQYF	TGTGCCACCCAACAGGGTGTCCCTACCACAGATACGCAGTATTTT
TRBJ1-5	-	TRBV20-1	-	CSARDPLGRGGTDTQHF	TGCAGTGCTAGAGACCCCCTTGGGCGGGGGGGCACAGATACGCAGCATTTT
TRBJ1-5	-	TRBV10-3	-	CAIASGEGNQPQHF	TGTGCCATCGCCTCCGGCGAGGGCAATCAGCCCCAGCATTTT
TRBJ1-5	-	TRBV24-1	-	CATSDLGSRQPQHF	TGTGCCACCAGTGATTTGGGCAGCCGTCAGCCCCAGCATTTT
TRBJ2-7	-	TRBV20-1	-	CSARVLRSYEQYF	TGCAGTGCTAGAGTCCTTCGCTCCTACGAGCAGTACTTC
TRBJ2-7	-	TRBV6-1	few	CASSQRYRDGFAYEQYF	TGTGCCAGCAGCCAACGATACAGGGATGGGTTCGCCTACGAGCAGTACTTC
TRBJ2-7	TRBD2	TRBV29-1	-	CSVGGRAYEQYF	TGCAGCGTTGGCGGGAGAGCCTACGAGCAGTACTTC
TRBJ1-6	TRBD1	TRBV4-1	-	CASSHTPYGQGKSYNSPLHF	TGCGCCAGCAGCCACACCCCCTATGGACAGGGGAAATCCTATAATTCACCCCTCCACTTT
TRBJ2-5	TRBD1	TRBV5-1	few	CASSPGQGSTQYF	TGCGCCAGCAGCCCCGGACAGGGGAGTACCCAGTACTTC
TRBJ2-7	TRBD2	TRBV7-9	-	CASSLARRREDYEQYF	TGTGCCAGCAGCTTAGCTCGTCGGCGGGAGGACTACGAGCAGTACTTC
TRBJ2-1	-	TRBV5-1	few	CASSLRKHTDNEQFF	TGCGCCAGCAGCTTGCGTAAGCATACTGACAATGAGCAGTTCTTC
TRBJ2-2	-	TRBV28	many	CASSPIALTSFAGELFF	TGTGCCAGCAGCCCTATAGCCCTTACTAGTTTCGCCGGGGAGCTGTTTTTT
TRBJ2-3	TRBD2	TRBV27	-	CASSLPRVAGGPDTQYF	TGTGCCAGCAGTCTCCCCCGGGTAGCGGGGGGGCCAGATACGCAGTATTTT
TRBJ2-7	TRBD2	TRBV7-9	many	CASSSGGAYEQYF	TGTGCCAGCAGCTCGGGAGGCGCCTACGAGCAGTACTTC
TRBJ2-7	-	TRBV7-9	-	CASSLAGALTYEQYF	TGTGCCAGCAGCTTAGCGGGGGCTCTAACCTACGAGCAGTACTTC
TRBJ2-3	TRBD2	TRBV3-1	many	CASSSGTTTDTQYF	TGTGCCAGCAGCTCTGGGACTACCACAGATACGCAGTATTTT
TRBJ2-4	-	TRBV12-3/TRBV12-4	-	CASSLLAAKNIQYF	TGTGCCAGCAGTTTACTAGCGGCCAAAAACATTCAGTACTTC
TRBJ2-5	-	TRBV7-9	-	CASSLIGTPKETQYF	TGTGCCAGCAGTCTGATCGGGACACCCAAAGAGACCCAGTACTTC
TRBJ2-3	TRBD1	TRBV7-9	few	CASSLTNRGLTDTQYF	TGTGCCAGCAGCTTAACCAACAGGGGGCTCACAGATACGCAGTATTTT
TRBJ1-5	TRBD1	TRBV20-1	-	CSASRGHSNQPQHF	TGCAGTGCTTCCAGGGGGCATAGCAATCAGCCCCAGCATTTT
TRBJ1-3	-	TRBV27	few	CAIKAGNTIYF	TGTGCCATCAAGGCCGGCAACACCATATATTTT
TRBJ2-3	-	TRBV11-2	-	CASSLGLRTTDTQYF	TGTGCCAGCAGCTTAGGACTGAGGACCACAGATACGCAGTATTTT
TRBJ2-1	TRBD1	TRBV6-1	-	CASTPDRAYNEQFF	TGTGCCAGCACTCCAGACAGGGCGTACAATGAGCAGTTCTTC
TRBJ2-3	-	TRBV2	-	CASKKGATKHSRDTQYF	TGTGCCAGTAAAAAAGGGGCTACAAAGCACAGCAGAGATACGCAGTATTTT
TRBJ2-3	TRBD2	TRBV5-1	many	CASSLEREDTQYF	TGCGCCAGCAGCTTGGAGCGGGAAGATACGCAGTATTTT
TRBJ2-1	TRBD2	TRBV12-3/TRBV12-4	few	CASSPWGLAGENEQFF	TGTGCCAGCAGCCCCTGGGGACTAGCGGGAGAGAATGAGCAGTTCTTC
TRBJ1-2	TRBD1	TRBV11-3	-	CASSLVGGDRDYGYTF	TGTGCCAGCAGCTTAGTGGGGGGCGACAGGGACTATGGCTACACCTTC
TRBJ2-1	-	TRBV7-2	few	CASSARTAADEQFF	TGTGCCAGCAGCGCGAGGACAGCGGCGGATGAGCAGTTCTTC
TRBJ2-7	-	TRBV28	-	CASSRPGIASSYEQYF	TGTGCCAGCAGCCGCCCAGGGATAGCGAGCTCCTACGAGCAGTACTTC
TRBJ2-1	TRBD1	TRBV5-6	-	CASSLQGVNREQFF	TGTGCCAGCAGCTTGCAGGGGGTGAACAGAGAGCAGTTCTTC